The clone carrying this T cell receptor (beta chain) was seen a few times. As yet, its antigen is unknown. This entry is derived from a study of identical twins. Study-level findings and limits: Findings depended on cross-sectional statistics rather than tracking the same donors.

CDR3 length: 13 residues. With 7 bases removed from V and 1 base from J, the gap between germline ends came to 9 bases. A universal primer site was incorporated via template switching, and the cDNA contained unique molecular identifiers. TCRdb re-analysed the 5' RACE reads in MiXCR, keeping a single row per CDR3 protein. Found here are 1.5 million to 2 million distinct CDR3 sequences, about 30% of them singletons; the top ten hold about 0.27%. Sequences were obtained from cord blood. The TCR was taken from a newborn girl in good health. This chain uses TRBV12-3 or TRBV12-4 with TRBJ2-3, with D possibly TRBD1 on 5 matching bases. The CDR3 region is CASKTTGTDTQYF. CDR3 DNA: TGTGCCAGCAAAACGACAGGCACAGATACGCAGTATTTT.